This is a list of T cell receptor beta chains from one sample in a study of T-cell memory formation after mild COVID-19. TCRdb used MiXCR to reprocess the 5' RACE reads, holding one entry per CDR3 protein. The table lists about 430,000 distinct CDR3 sequences, approximately 18% of them singletons. Sequencing was done on a sample of PBMCs or a T cell subset sorted from them (not recorded which). The receptors stem from a man between 18 and 29 years old who had mild COVID-19 (a few samples of this study predate the infection). Cell type and time point are not known. Both conserved end residues are part of each CDR3. Fields, in order: J gene, V gene, D gene, clone size, CDR3 DNA, CDR3 protein. The D gene is left open where the match is weak. The size of a clone is reported for some rows only, either as once, few or many, or as a class for expanded clones.

>TRBJ2-3|TRBV10-2|.|.
TGCGCCAGTTATCGGGGAATAACAGATACGCAGTATTTT
CASYRGITDTQYF
>TRBJ1-3|TRBV15|.|.
TGTGCCACCAGCAGAGATCTTCCTGCTACTGGAAACACCATATATTTT
CATSRDLPATGNTIYF
>TRBJ2-1|TRBV6-2/TRBV6-3|.|few
TGTGCCAGCAGTTATGGGGGGTTTTACAATGAGCAGTTCTTC
CASSYGGFYNEQFF
>TRBJ1-6|TRBV11-3|TRBD1|.
TGTGCCAGCAGCTCAGAGGGGGCGAGCTCCTATAATTCACCCCTCCACTTT
CASSSEGASSYNSPLHF
>TRBJ1-3|TRBV6-6|.|.
TGTGCCAGCAGCCCCGACAGTACTTATGGAAACACCATATATTTT
CASSPDSTYGNTIYF
>TRBJ1-2|TRBV27|.|.
TGTGCCAGCACCGACTCCAGGGAGGGTTCCTATGGCTACACCTTC
CASTDSREGSYGYTF
>TRBJ1-1|TRBV5-6|TRBD1|.
TGTGCCAGCAGCATCGGGACAGGGGCGAACACTGAAGCTTTCTTT
CASSIGTGANTEAFF
>TRBJ2-4|TRBV2|.|.
TGTGCCAGCAGTGTAGGCAGGGTTGGAAACATTCAGTACTTC
CASSVGRVGNIQYF
>TRBJ2-3|TRBV7-9|.|few
TGTGCCAGCAGCTCCTCGGTCGATACGCAGTATTTT
CASSSSVDTQYF
>TRBJ2-1|TRBV6-2/TRBV6-3|TRBD2|few
TGTGCCAGCAGTTACTCGATTTCTAGCGGGGGCATCTCCTACAATGAGCAGTTCTTC
CASSYSISSGGISYNEQFF
>TRBJ1-2|TRBV2|.|few
TGTGCCAGCGGAACTAACTATGGCTACACCTTC
CASGTNYGYTF
>TRBJ2-5|TRBV7-2|TRBD2|.
TGTGCCAGCAGCCGGGATAGCGGGGGAGGTCTAAAGACCCAGTACTTC
CASSRDSGGGLKTQYF
>TRBJ1-4|TRBV7-6|.|many
TGTGCCAGCAGGAGGGCCCTTAATGAAAAACTGTTTTTT
CASRRALNEKLFF
>TRBJ1-5|TRBV4-2|.|.
TGTGCCAGCAGCCAAGATCTAGCACAGGCCCGTGATCAGCCCCAGCATTTT
CASSQDLAQARDQPQHF
>TRBJ1-1|TRBV7-9|.|few
TGTGCCAGCAGCTTAATAGCGTTGAACACTGAAGCTTTCTTT
CASSLIALNTEAFF
>TRBJ1-2|TRBV6-2/TRBV6-3|.|.
TGTGCCAGCAGTTCATTCCCGGGCGCGGGCTACACCTTC
CASSSFPGAGYTF
>TRBJ2-7|TRBV12-3/TRBV12-4|.|few
TGTGCCAGCAAATCAGGGACGACCTACGAGCAGTACTTC
CASKSGTTYEQYF
>TRBJ1-3|TRBV15|.|.
TGTGCCACCAGCAGAGATTTTGGGGTCTCTGGAAACACCATATATTTT
CATSRDFGVSGNTIYF
>TRBJ1-2|TRBV20-1|.|.
TGCAGTGCTAGAGGACAGGAGAACTATGGCTACACCTTC
CSARGQENYGYTF
>TRBJ2-5|TRBV29-1|.|few
TGCAGCGTTGAAGATCAGAGCGGGACCCAGTACTTC
CSVEDQSGTQYF
>TRBJ2-5|TRBV27|.|.
TGTGCCAGCAGTTTTCAAGCGCAGCAGACCCAGTACTTC
CASSFQAQQTQYF
>TRBJ2-2|TRBV29-1|.|.
TGCAGCGCGCCGGTCTTCGGGGAGCTGTTTTTT
CSAPVFGELFF
>TRBJ1-1|TRBV2|.|.
TGTGCCAGCAGTGTGGGGGTGGGAAGTGAAGCTTTCTTT
CASSVGVGSEAFF
>TRBJ1-5|TRBV29-1|.|few
TGCAGCGTGGGGGACATCGAACAGCCCCAGCATTTT
CSVGDIEQPQHF
>TRBJ1-1|TRBV12-3/TRBV12-4|.|few
TGTGCCAGCAGTTCGAGGGGGGTCACTGAAGCTTTCTTT
CASSSRGVTEAFF
>TRBJ2-2|TRBV6-5|.|.
TGTGCCAGCAGTTACTCAACCCAGGGCCCCGGGGAGCTGTTTTTT
CASSYSTQGPGELFF
>TRBJ2-1|TRBV7-8|TRBD2|few
TGTGCCAGCAGCCCGAGGGAGCGGGGAGTGTTCAATGAGCAGTTCTTC
CASSPRERGVFNEQFF
>TRBJ2-7|TRBV7-9|.|.
TGTGCCAGCAGCTTAGCGAGACCGGGGCCCAATGGCTACGAGCAGTACTTC
CASSLARPGPNGYEQYF
>TRBJ1-4|TRBV4-3|.|few
TGCGCCAGCAGCCAAGATGTAAATGGGGGTATCGGTGAAAAACTGTTTTTT
CASSQDVNGGIGEKLFF